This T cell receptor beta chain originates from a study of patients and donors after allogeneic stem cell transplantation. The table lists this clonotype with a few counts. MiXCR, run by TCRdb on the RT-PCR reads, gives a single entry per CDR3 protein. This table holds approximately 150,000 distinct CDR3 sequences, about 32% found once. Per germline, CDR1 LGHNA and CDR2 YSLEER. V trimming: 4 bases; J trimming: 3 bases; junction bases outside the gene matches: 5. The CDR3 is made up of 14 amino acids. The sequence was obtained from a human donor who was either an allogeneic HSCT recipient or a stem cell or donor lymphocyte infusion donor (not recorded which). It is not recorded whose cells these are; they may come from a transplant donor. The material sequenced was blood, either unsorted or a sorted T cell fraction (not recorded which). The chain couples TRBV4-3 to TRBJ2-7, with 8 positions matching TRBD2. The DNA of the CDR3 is TGCGCCAGCAGCCCTGGGACTAGTAACTACGAGCAGTACTTC. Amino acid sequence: CASSPGTSNYEQYF.